These T cell receptor beta chains were read from a single sample in a study of blood T cell repertoires in COVID-19. Sequencing used immunoSEQ multiplex PCR; TCRdb keeps in-frame clones, though not all of them. Of about 220,000 clones in the sample, 65% to 85% are singletons; the top ten hold 3% to 4%. The sequenced sample was PBMCs or T cells enriched from blood (not recorded which). These TCRs come from a woman aged 60-75 years who had recovered from COVID-19. The conserved cysteine and the conserved F or W are not part of the CDR3 here. The D gene is left open where the match is weak.

cdr3_length j_call d_call v_call cdr3_aa
11 TRBJ2-1 TRBD2 TRBV3-1/TRBV3-2 ASSQGTSPRQF
17 TRBJ1-1 - TRBV19 ASIPTLGQLLYGNTEAF
14 TRBJ2-2 TRBD2 TRBV3-1/TRBV3-2 ASSRGTSGRSGELF
11 TRBJ1-1 - TRBV12-3/TRBV12-4 ASSLTGDTEAF
13 TRBJ1-1 - TRBV29-1 SVDPGLPMNTEAF
9 TRBJ2-1 - TRBV10-3 AISDSNEQF
14 TRBJ2-1 TRBD2 TRBV29-1 SVEELAGGPYNEQF
12 TRBJ1-5 TRBD1 TRBV19 ASIRQGDGQPQH
13 TRBJ2-7 TRBD1 TRBV5-1 ASSHNQGASYEQY
11 TRBJ2-7 - TRBV19 ASSSGYGGEQY
13 TRBJ1-5 - TRBV6-5 ASRAEIYSNQPQH
11 TRBJ1-5 - TRBV19 ASSSWAGQPQH
12 TRBJ1-1 - TRBV5-1 ASSSGTRNTEAF
12 TRBJ2-1 - TRBV4-3 ASSQGGGTNEQF
10 TRBJ1-5 - TRBV7-9 ASSGGRGPQH
13 TRBJ1-5 - TRBV2 ASTQAGGANQPQH
16 TRBJ2-7 TRBD1 TRBV7-2 ASSLVPQGSRSSYEQY
13 TRBJ1-2 - TRBV18 ASSPQPRENYGYT
11 TRBJ1-2 - TRBV13 ASSLEQNYGYT
16 TRBJ1-1 TRBD1 TRBV20-1 SASPKGGDRLAGTEAF
14 TRBJ1-6 - TRBV27 ASSFGGWVDNSPLH
13 TRBJ2-2 - TRBV6-5 ASTPWGQNTGELF
13 TRBJ2-6 - TRBV19 ASSVTGMGANVLT
14 TRBJ2-7 - TRBV7-2 ASSLDQPGRGYEQY
13 TRBJ1-1 TRBD1 TRBV5-1 ASSIRGQGNTEAF
12 TRBJ2-7 - TRBV11-2 ASSRAVHPYEQY
11 TRBJ1-1 - TRBV30 AWSVKFKTEAF
15 TRBJ2-2 - TRBV11-2 ASSNYRALANTGELF
12 TRBJ1-4 - TRBV7-2 ASSLMQGNEKLF
14 TRBJ2-7 - TRBV10-2 ASSEPGPLISYEQY
14 TRBJ2-1 TRBD2 TRBV4-1 ASSQVLADPYNEQF
11 TRBJ2-5 - TRBV5-6 ASSLRNGETQY
15 TRBJ2-3 TRBD1 TRBV19 ASSIVFGTGVVDTQY
16 TRBJ2-6 TRBD2 TRBV7-9 ASSLGSGDGSGANVLT
15 TRBJ1-2 - TRBV11-2 ASSLVPGGPTNYGYT
13 TRBJ2-1 - TRBV9 ASSVGGSGYNEQF
15 TRBJ2-1 TRBD2 TRBV30 AWSGGSGSQSYNEQF
13 TRBJ1-2 - TRBV5-1 ASSITVTANYGYT
14 TRBJ2-2 TRBD1 TRBV6-1 ASSGTGTGVSGELF
10 TRBJ1-5 - TRBV12-3/TRBV12-4 ASSLGQQPQH
10 TRBJ2-7 - TRBV19 ASSIAGYEQY
11 TRBJ2-2 - TRBV25-1 ASSDFNTGELF
16 TRBJ2-2 TRBD2 TRBV9 ASSAPLWGGETIRELF
13 TRBJ1-2 - TRBV10-3 AISETQGRNYGYT
10 TRBJ2-1 - TRBV7-9 ASSEQQNEQF
13 TRBJ2-5 TRBD2 TRBV7-2 ASSLGRLAEETQY
11 TRBJ2-7 - TRBV4-3 ASISRASYEQY
12 TRBJ2-7 TRBD1 TRBV5-6 ASSTGTGGREQY
13 TRBJ1-5 TRBD1 TRBV7-8 ASSLTGQGDQPQH
12 TRBJ2-3 TRBD2 TRBV2 ASSETSGGNTQY
15 TRBJ1-1 - TRBV25-1 ASRTHEGSFSVTEAF
11 TRBJ2-7 - TRBV28 ASSLWRYGEQY
12 TRBJ2-1 - TRBV11-2 ASSPVVVYNEQF
13 TRBJ1-4 TRBD1 TRBV19 ASRHLGGQNEKLF
13 TRBJ2-7 - TRBV21-1 ASSVPGTGEGEQY
10 TRBJ2-7 TRBD1 TRBV29-1 SVAGQEIGQY
13 TRBJ1-2 - TRBV7-8 ASSLGFGASYGYT
13 TRBJ1-2 TRBD1 TRBV19 ASSQQTGGTGGYT
11 TRBJ1-1 TRBD1 TRBV19 ASTLPQGILAF
11 TRBJ1-2 - TRBV4-2 ASSQGGRGGYT